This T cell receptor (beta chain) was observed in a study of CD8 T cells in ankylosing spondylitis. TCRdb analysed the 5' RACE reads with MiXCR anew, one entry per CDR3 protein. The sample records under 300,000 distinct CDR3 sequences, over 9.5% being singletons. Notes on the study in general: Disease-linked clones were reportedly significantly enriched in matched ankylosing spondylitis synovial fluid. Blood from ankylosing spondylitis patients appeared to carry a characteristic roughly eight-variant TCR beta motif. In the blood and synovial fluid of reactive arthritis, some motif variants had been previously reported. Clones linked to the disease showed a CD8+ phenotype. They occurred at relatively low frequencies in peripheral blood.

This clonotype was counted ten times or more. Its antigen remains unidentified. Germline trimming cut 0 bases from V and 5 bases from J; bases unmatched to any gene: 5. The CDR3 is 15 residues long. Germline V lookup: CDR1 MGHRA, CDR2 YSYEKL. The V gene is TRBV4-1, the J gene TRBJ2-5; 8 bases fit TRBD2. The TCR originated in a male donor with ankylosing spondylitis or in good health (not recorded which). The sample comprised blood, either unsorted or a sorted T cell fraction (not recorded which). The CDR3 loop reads CASSQDRASGETQYF. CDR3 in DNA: TGCGCCAGCAGCCAAGATAGGGCTAGCGGGGAGACCCAGTACTTC.